This T cell receptor (beta chain) was recorded in a study of CD8 T cells in Susac syndrome. The CD8+ and CD4+ T cells were isolated magnetically using a negative isolation approach, whereas the TEMRA cells were enriched by FACS. Germline V gives CDR1 DFQATT, CDR2 SNEGSKA (reference sequence). The CDR3 contains 14 residues. The germline V and J ends were trimmed by 6 bases and 7 bases, with 20 bases remaining between them. Study outcomes and limitations: TCR sequencing and HLA analysis covered a relatively small number of individuals.

Reverse transcription of roughly 0.5 to 1 ug RNA was performed with random hexamers. The amplification used immunoSEQ multiplex PCR on TCR beta CDR3; it spanned 54 Vbeta and 13 Jbeta. TCRdb ran MiXCR on the immunoSEQ multiplex PCR reads and lists one entry per CDR3 protein. The sample contains approximately 180,000 distinct CDR3 sequences, around 95% of which appear only once. A note on this clonotype: Its cognate antigen is unknown.

The TCR comes from a human donor with multiple sclerosis. The V and J genes are TRBV20-1 and TRBJ2-3, with D possibly TRBD1 on 5 matching bases. The sequencing sample was made of CD4+ T cells from PBMCs. The CDR3 sequence is CSAPITPGPNTQYF. CDR3 in DNA: TGCAGTGCGCCTATTACCCCAGGGCCAAATACGCAGTATTTT.